This TCR beta chain was documented in a study of blood T cell repertoires in COVID-19. In the authors' methods: Using reference gene primer amplification, nucleated cell counts were estimated. Measured with immunoSEQ multiplex PCR; TCRdb has only the in-frame clones, and not every one. From that table come the V and J calls and clone size; the DNA was used to work out D and trimming. The sample includes 120,000 or so clones, approximately 85% of them seen just once. The receptor comes from an elderly man with active or convalescent COVID-19. Sequenced: peripheral blood.

The CDR3 sequence: CASSILIRQGRNQPQHF. The CDR3 nucleotides read TGTGCCAGTAGCATACTTATTCGACAGGGTCGGAATCAGCCCCAGCATTTT. This sequence joins TRBV19 and TRBJ1-5, with TRBD1 matching over 7 bases. The CDR3 length is 17 residues. Trimming removed 6 bases from V and 4 bases from J; junction bases left unmatched: 15. CDR1 LNHDA and CDR2 SQIVND come from the germline V gene (reference sequence).